The clone carrying this TCR beta chain was counted at least ten times. Then a second PCR, running roughly 7 to 12 cycles, was carried out with a sample-barcoded 5' primer and a J-beta primer mix. Each single sample gave us at least 3 million CDR3-containing paired-end reads. MiXCR, run by TCRdb on the 5' RACE reads, gives a single entry per CDR3 protein. The table includes about 570,000 distinct CDR3 sequences, 25% to 30% detected once. This entry is derived from a study of blood T cells in healthy people across ages. Germline CDR1 SGHNT, CDR2 YYREEE (reference sequence). There are 16 residues in the CDR3. Trimming removed 4 bases from V and 1 base from J, with 15 bases in between.

The source material was blood. This receptor was identified in a woman aged 70 to 79 in good health. The rearrangement uses TRBV5-4 and TRBJ2-4; TRBD1 is a possible D gene (6 bases). CDR3 sequence: CASSLFGTRAKNIQYF. The CDR3 DNA reads TGTGCCAGCAGCCTGTTTGGGACAAGGGCCAAAAACATTCAGTACTTC.